This note documents a single T cell receptor (beta chain) sequence. The antigen is not known. The sample is drawn from a study of molecular identifiers for immune sequencing clone quantification. Study-wide background: In replicates, RNA taken from around 20,000 or 100,000 naive CD8 cells was divided five ways, and four portions underwent sequencing. Study-wide findings and caveats: Under 1% of molecules in naive cells, but over 99% of effector molecules, belonged to clones above 20 RNA copies. Clone sizes that are highly expanded could be underestimated when identical TCR molecules share a barcode.

V was clipped by 7 bases and J by 6 bases; unmatched bases: 5. The CDR3 runs to 13 residues. Looked up from germline, CDR1 is MNHEY and CDR2 is SVGEGT. Library preparation followed earlier protocols using designated TCR primers. TCRdb reprocessed the PCR reads via MiXCR and lists one record per CDR3 protein. The sample has fewer than 350,000 distinct CDR3 sequences; roughly a quarter are singletons. This receptor was identified in a human donor in good health. Some libraries in this study had Jurkat cell RNA spiked in. V usage is TRBV6-2 or TRBV6-3 and J usage is TRBJ2-1; 8 bases align to TRBD1. Sequenced: naive CD8+ T cells from blood, with Jurkat cell RNA spiked in. Subset defined: FACS-sorted CD8+CD4-CCR7+CD45RA+ naive T cells. CDR3 residues: CASNFDRGNEQFF. CDR3 in DNA: TGTGCCAGCAATTTCGACAGGGGCAATGAGCAGTTCTTC.